This T cell receptor (beta chain) stems from a study of T cells in Graves' hyperthyroidism and ophthalmopathy. Overall study context: Peripheral blood was acquired at first diagnosis, ahead of any therapy whatsoever. Whole-study findings and limits: Most thyroid clonotypes with frequency above 0.001 were detected in blood.

RNA transcripts gave rise to amplified TCR beta CDR3 regions. The primer set for the first-round RT-PCR of the TCR CDR3 was HTBI. TCRdb itself ran the multiplex PCR reads through MiXCR, one entry per CDR3 protein. The table lists around 360,000 distinct CDR3 sequences, roughly 15% of them singletons, with 15% to 20% in the top ten. V was cut by 6 bases and J by 6 bases, with 16 bases left in between. This CDR3 is 14 amino acids long. In the case of this clonotype: What it recognizes is unknown.

Input material: blood. This TCR derives from a woman aged 55 to 70 with Graves' ophthalmopathy. The chain recombines TRBV12-3 or TRBV12-4 with TRBJ2-3, with D uncertain. CDR3 DNA sequence: TGTGCCAGCAGCCGGAGAACCCAAGGGGATACGCAGTATTTT. Translation gives CASSRRTQGDTQYF.